This T cell receptor beta chain was sequenced for a study of blood T cell repertoires in COVID-19. With 5 bases clipped from V and 8 bases from J, the junction kept 11 bases outside the gene matches. The CDR3 runs to 16 residues. CDR1 and CDR2 (germline): LNHDA, SQIVND (reference sequence). Original data processing: By means of reference gene primer amplification, nucleated cell counts were estimated. This table comes from immunoSEQ multiplex PCR, and its TCRdb copy is limited to in-frame clones, with some not included. V, J and clone size derive from that table, while D and trimming were established from the DNA sequence. Of fewer than 200,000 clones listed, 70% to 90% are singletons.

The rearrangement joins TRBV19 to TRBJ2-1; 11 bases agree with TRBD2. The sequence derives from a woman of 80 years or more with acute or convalescent COVID-19. Sample: peripheral blood. The CDR3 bases are TGTGCCAGTAGTCTCCTTAGCGGGAGGGCCAGGGATGAGCAGTTCTTC. It is translated as CASSLLSGRARDEQFF. The variable domain in full, with the rest retrieved from reference TRBV19 and TRBJ2-1, is DGGITQSPKYLFRKEGQNVTLSCEQNLNHDAMYWYRQDPGQGLRLIYYSQIVNDFQKGDIAEGYSVSREKKESFPLTVTSAQKNPTAFYLCASSLLSGRARDEQFFGPGTRLTVL.